This record covers a single TCR beta chain. What it binds is unknown. This sample was taken from a study of CXCR3-negative and CXCR3-positive naive CD8 T cells. The sorter processed each CD8+ T cell subset in triplicate at roughly 300,000 cells apiece. Within the CD8+ T cell compartment, naive cells were CD45RO-CCR7+CD27+CD95-. The study, taken as a whole, reports: CXCR3-negative naive cells had less hydrophobic TRB CDR3s than did CXCR3-positive naive cells. The study found comparably high diversity in both naive subsets and much lower diversity in memory CD8+ cells. Naive CXCR3-positive and CXCR3-negative cells shared similar TRBV-TRBJ usage, unlike memory cells.

Germline V gives CDR1 MGHRA, CDR2 YSYEKL. CDR3 size: 15 residues. Through 5' RACE with UMI labels, the TRB cDNA libraries were prepared. Using the 5' RACE reads, TCRdb records one entry per CDR3 protein without DNA. This specimen shows some 120,000 distinct CDR3 sequences; the ten leading clones hold about 0.35%. Material for sequencing was naive CXCR3+ CD8+ T cells from blood. Subset given: CD45RO-CCR7+CD27+CD95- naive CD8+ T cells expressing CXCR3 (TNR3+). This receptor was obtained from a human donor in good health. Some clones in this sample may be carry-over from other donors' samples. The genes are TRBV4-1 and TRBJ2-7; the D gene TCRdb calls, TRBD2, cannot be checked with no DNA. CDR3 amino acids: CASSQVASGTYEQYF.